This TCR beta chain was found in a study of memory CD4+ T cells and cytomegalovirus serostatus. The CDR3 has 16 residues. Germline V gives CDR1 MDHEN, CDR2 SYDVKM. V lost 3 bases, J lost 2 bases, and 16 bases lay in between. The sort gate was single viable CD3+CD4+CD8-CD45RO+ cells for memory CD4+ T cells. The repertoire was sequenced with immunoSEQ multiplex PCR; TCRdb's copy has only in-frame clones and lacks some. The table shows 50,000 to 75,000 clones, with more than 75% occurring only once. The genes are TRBV28 and TRBJ1-2, with D possibly being TRBD1 (5 bases). Source material: memory CD4+ T cells from blood. The receptor was isolated from an adult in good health and CMV-seronegative. The CDR3 DNA reads TGTGCCAGCAGTTTCATAAGGGGCGGAGGAAACTATGGCTACACCTTC. This encodes CASSFIRGGGNYGYTF.